The source of this T cell receptor (beta chain) is a study of early T cells in non-severe SARS-CoV-2 infection. The CDR3 consists of 13 residues. V shed 5 bases and J 8 bases; nucleotides not matched to a gene: 8. CDR1 and CDR2 from the germline V gene are SGHTA and FQGNSA. TCRdb reprocessed the 5' RACE reads with MiXCR, giving one entry per CDR3 protein. This table holds roughly 30,000 distinct CDR3 sequences, more than 4% found once. This clonotype was detected ten times or more. The chain is built from TRBV7-2 and TRBJ1-2; 7 bases map to TRBD1. The material sequenced was whole blood. This receptor was identified in an adult who was a healthcare worker with PCR-confirmed SARS-CoV-2 infection or an uninfected control (not recorded which). CDR3 in DNA: TGTGCCAGCAGCACTGGGAGGGGGCGAGGCTACACCTTC. Protein product: CASSTGRGRGYTF.